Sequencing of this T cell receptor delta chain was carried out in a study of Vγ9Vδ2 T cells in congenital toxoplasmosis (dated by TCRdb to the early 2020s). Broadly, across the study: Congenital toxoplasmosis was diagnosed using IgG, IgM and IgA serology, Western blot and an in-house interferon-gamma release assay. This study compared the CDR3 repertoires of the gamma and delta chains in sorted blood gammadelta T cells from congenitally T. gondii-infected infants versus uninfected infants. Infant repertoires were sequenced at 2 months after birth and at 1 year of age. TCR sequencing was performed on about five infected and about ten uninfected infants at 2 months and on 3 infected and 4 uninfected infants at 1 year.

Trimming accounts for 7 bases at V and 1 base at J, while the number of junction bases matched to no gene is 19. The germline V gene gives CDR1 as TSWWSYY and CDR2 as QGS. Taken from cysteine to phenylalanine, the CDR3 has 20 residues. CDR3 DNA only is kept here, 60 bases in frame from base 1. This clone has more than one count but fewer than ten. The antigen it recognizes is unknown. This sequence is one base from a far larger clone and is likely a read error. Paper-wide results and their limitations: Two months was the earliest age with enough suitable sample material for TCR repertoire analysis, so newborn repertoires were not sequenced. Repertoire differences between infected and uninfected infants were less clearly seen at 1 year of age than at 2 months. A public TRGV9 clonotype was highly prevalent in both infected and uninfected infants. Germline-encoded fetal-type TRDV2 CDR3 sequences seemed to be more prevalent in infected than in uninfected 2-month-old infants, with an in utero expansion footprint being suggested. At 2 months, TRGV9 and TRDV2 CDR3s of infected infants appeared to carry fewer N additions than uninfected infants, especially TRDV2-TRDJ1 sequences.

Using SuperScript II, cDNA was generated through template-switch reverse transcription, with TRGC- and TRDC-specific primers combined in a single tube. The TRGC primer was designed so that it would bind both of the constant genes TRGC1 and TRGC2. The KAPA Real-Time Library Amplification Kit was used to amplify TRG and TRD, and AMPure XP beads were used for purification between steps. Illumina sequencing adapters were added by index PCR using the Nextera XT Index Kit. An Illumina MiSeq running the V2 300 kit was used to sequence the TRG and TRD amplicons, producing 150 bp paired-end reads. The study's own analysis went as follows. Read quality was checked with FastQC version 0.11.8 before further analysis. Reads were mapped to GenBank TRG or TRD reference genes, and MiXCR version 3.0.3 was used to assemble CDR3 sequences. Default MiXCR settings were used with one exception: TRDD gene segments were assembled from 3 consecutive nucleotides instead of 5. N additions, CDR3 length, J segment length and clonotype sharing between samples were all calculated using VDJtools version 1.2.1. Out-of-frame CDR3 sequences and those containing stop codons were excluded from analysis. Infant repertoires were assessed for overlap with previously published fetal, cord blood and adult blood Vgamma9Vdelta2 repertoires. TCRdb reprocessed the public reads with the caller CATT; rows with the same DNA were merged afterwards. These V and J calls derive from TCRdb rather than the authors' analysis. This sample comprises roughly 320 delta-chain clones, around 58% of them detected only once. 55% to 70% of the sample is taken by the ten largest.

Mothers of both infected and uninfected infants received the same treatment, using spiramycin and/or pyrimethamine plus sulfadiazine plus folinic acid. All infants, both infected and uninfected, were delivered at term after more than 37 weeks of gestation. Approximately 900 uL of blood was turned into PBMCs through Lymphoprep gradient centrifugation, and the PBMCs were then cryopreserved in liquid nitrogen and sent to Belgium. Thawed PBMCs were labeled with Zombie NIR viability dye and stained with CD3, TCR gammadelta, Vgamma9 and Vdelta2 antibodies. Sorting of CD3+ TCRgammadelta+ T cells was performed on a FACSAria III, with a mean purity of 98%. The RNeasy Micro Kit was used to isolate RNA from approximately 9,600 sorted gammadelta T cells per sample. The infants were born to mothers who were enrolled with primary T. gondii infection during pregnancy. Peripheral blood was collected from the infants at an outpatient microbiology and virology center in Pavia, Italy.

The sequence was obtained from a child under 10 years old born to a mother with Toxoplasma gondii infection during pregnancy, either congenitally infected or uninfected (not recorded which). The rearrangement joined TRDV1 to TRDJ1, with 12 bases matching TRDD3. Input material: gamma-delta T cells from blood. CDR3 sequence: CALVGPNVLGDTLITDKLIF. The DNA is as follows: TGTGCTCTTGTTGGTCCTAACGTACTGGGGGATACTCTAATCACCGATAAACTCATCTTT.